The entry that follows covers one T cell receptor (beta chain) sequence. Other DNA sequences in the sample encode the same CDR3. Authors' data handling: Reference gene primer amplification yielded estimated nucleated cell counts. Sequencing used immunoSEQ multiplex PCR; TCRdb keeps in-frame clones, though not all of them. Clone size and the V and J calls come from that table; the DNA yielded D and trimming. Of fewer than 400,000 clones in the sample, around 83% were seen once. This sample is part of a study of blood T cell repertoires in COVID-19. At the level of the study: Acute and convalescent COVID-19 specimens originated in the United States, Italy and Spain. From T cells, B-cell-depleted T cells, or PBMCs came the material, which was cDNA or gDNA.

Germline CDR1 reads MDHEN; CDR2 reads SYDVKM. This CDR3 is built from 12 residues. The J segment lost 11 bases and the V segment lost 2 bases, leaving 2 bases of the junction unmatched. This clonotype originated in a man under 40 with active or convalescent COVID-19. The genes are TRBV28 and TRBJ1-4, with 7 bases aligning to TRBD1. The specimen was peripheral blood. The CDR3 nucleotides are TGTGCCAGCAGTTTACAGGGGGAGAAACTGTTTTTT. Its protein is CASSLQGEKLFF.